One and the same sample provided the 32 T cell receptor beta chains below, sequenced in a study of metastatic and nonmetastatic thyroid tumors. All patients were untreated before thyroid surgery. TCRdb redid the clone calls on the PCR reads using MiXCR. The sample has some 35,000 clones; 35% to 45% are singletons. Sequencing used tumor tissue. All receptors come from a female donor with papillary thyroid cancer or a benign thyroid nodule (not recorded which). Some clones in this sample may be carry-over from other donors' samples.

This chain joins TRBV3-1 and TRBJ2-1; D unclear. The CDR3 consists of 12 residues. Germline loops: CDR1 LGHDT, CDR2 YNNKEL (reference sequence). V lost 4 bases, J lost 6 bases, and 7 bases lay in between. The CDR3 DNA reads as TGTGCCAGCAGCCTGAAGGGCAATGAGCAGTTCTTC. Translating it yields CASSLKGNEQFF.

As to this clone: The conserved closing phenylalanine or tryptophan is absent in this CDR3, likely reflecting a read error. The chain employs TRBV11-2 and TRBJ1-2; 8 bases agree with TRBD1. The CDR3 totals 16 residues. Trimming removed 2 bases from V and 5 bases from J; junction bases left unmatched: 10. CDR1 SGHAT and CDR2 FQNNGV come from the germline V gene. In DNA form, the CDR3 reads TGTGCCAGCAGCTTAAACCGAGGGACAGGCCTATATGGCTACACCCTC. Its protein product is CASSLNRGTGLYGYTL.

This chain uses TRBV6-1 with TRBJ1-5, with a possible D match to TRBD1 (5 bases). Trimming removed 0 bases from V and 4 bases from J, with 10 bases in between. CDR3 length equals 15 residues. Germline CDR1 is MNHNS and CDR2 is SASEGT. CDR3 sequence (DNA): TGTGCCAGCAGTGAAGCTTGGGGGGGAAATCAGCCCCAGCATTTT. The encoded protein is CASSEAWGGNQPQHF.

This chain connects TRBV30 to TRBJ1-2, with TRBD1 identical over 10 bases. V shed 0 bases, J shed 5 bases, and the junction held 9 bases outside the gene matches. The CDR3 is 16 amino acids. In germline, CDR1 is GTSNPN, CDR2 SVGIG (reference sequence). Here the CDR3 DNA reads TGTGCCTGGAGTGTCACCAGGACAGGGGGAGGATATGGCTACACCTTC. Its protein product is CAWSVTRTGGGYGYTF.

This clone appeared a few times. The J gene is TRBJ2-7, the V gene TRBV28; TRBD1 aligns across 8 bases. CDR3 size: 14 residues. Germline assignment: CDR1 MDHEN and CDR2 SYDVKM. Trimming took 3 bases from V and 4 from J; bases not matched to a gene: 5. CDR3 amino acids: CASSFWQGAYEQYF. In nucleotides, the CDR3 is TGTGCCAGCAGTTTCTGGCAGGGGGCTTACGAGCAGTACTTC. The entire variable domain, with the rest obtained from reference TRBV28 and TRBJ2-7, is as follows: DVKVTQSSRYLVKRTGEKVFLECVQDMDHENMFWYRQDPGLGLRLIYFSYDVKMKEKGDIPEGYSVSREKKERFSLILESASTNQTSMYLCASSFWQGAYEQYFGPGTRLTVT.

Only a few counts were recorded for this clone. The chain is built from TRBV12-3 or TRBV12-4 and TRBJ1-6; 11 bases fit TRBD1. The V and J ends lost 1 base and 10 bases, in that order; junction bases with no gene match: 3. This CDR3 has 15 residues. The CDR3 loop is CASSLGDRGSSPLHF. The CDR3 nucleotides are TGTGCCAGCAGTTTAGGGGACAGGGGGAGCTCACCCCTCCACTTT.

V is TRBV2 and J is TRBJ2-3; 9 bases are a match to TRBD2. Trimming took 5 bases from V and 7 from J; bases not matched to a gene: 4. CDR3 size: 13 residues. The germline V gene encodes CDR1 SNHLY and CDR2 FYNNEI. The CDR3 sequence: CASSLSGGNTQYF. In nucleotides, the CDR3 is TGTGCCAGCAGTCTTAGCGGGGGCAATACGCAGTATTTT. Full variable domain (remainder filled in from reference TRBV2 and TRBJ2-3): EPEVTQTPSHQVTQMGQEVILRCVPISNHLYFYWYRQILGQKVEFLVSFYNNEISEKSEIFDDQFSVERPDGSNFTLKIRSTKLEDSAMYFCASSLSGGNTQYFGPGTRLTVL.

The chain joins TRBV27 to TRBJ2-1; the D gene is possibly TRBD2 (6 bases). The CDR3 sequence is 15 residues long. Germline-derived CDR1 and CDR2 are MNHEY and SMNVEV (reference sequence). Trimming left V 4 bases short and J 10 bases short, with 20 bases between. The CDR3 sequence: CASSSLEVGGREQFF. The DNA for the CDR3 is TGTGCCAGCAGTTCGCTAGAGGTGGGGGGTAGGGAGCAGTTCTTC.

The table lists this clone with a few counts. The V and J genes are TRBV10-3 and TRBJ2-7; D possibly corresponds to TRBD1 (6 bases). The germline V gene has CDR1 ENHRY and CDR2 SYGVKD. The CDR3 is made up of 14 amino acids. V was shortened by 10 bases and J by 2 bases, with 18 bases between the two germline ends. The CDR3 nucleotides are TGTGCCACGTCCCCAGCCTGGGACACCTACGAGCAGTACTTC. It specifies CATSPAWDTYEQYF.

V usage is TRBV20-1 and J usage is TRBJ2-7; D gene unclear. V was clipped by 3 bases and J by 1 base, with 13 bases between them. Germline CDR1 DFQATT, CDR2 SNEGSKA (reference sequence). This CDR3 is 14 amino acids long. Here the CDR3 reads CSASRVVGSYEQYF. The CDR3 nucleotides are TGCAGTGCTAGTAGGGTGGTCGGATCCTACGAGCAGTACTTC.

The rearrangement uses TRBV12-3 or TRBV12-4 and TRBJ1-2; a possible D gene is TRBD1 (5 bases). V gave up 4 bases and J gave up 7 bases, with 7 bases separating them. The CDR3 has 11 residues. CDR3 sequence: CASSSGRGYTF. The DNA for the CDR3 is TGTGCCAGCAGTTCAGGGCGTGGCTACACCTTC.

V is TRBV5-1 and J is TRBJ2-7, with TRBD1 matching 7 bases. Germline CDR1 SGHRS, CDR2 YFSETQ. The CDR3 length is 16 residues. The J segment lost 2 bases and the V segment lost 4 bases, leaving 12 bases of the junction unmatched. CDR3 sequence (DNA): TGCGCCAGCAGCACAGGCCGGGACAGATACCCCTACGAGCAGTACTTC. Translating gives CASSTGRDRYPYEQYF.

The CDR3 protein is CASSVRGENTEAFF. For the CDR3, the DNA is TGTGCCAGCAGCGTGAGGGGCGAGAACACTGAAGCTTTCTTT. This sequence joins TRBV9 and TRBJ1-1; tentative D call: TRBD1 (5 bases). The CDR3 totals 14 residues. Germline loops: CDR1 SGDLS, CDR2 YYNGEE. V lost 2 bases and J 1 base, leaving 9 bases between the germline ends. The full variable domain, its missing parts supplied by reference TRBV9 and TRBJ1-1, is DSGVTQTPKHLITATGQRVTLRCSPRSGDLSVYWYQQSLDQGLQFLIQYYNGEERAKGNILERFSAQQFPDLHSELNLSSLELGDSALYFCASSVRGENTEAFFGQGTRLTVV.

This clone has just a few counts. V is TRBV30 and J is TRBJ2-6; D is unclear. The V gene's germline CDR1 is GTSNPN and CDR2 SVGIG (reference sequence). The CDR3 runs to 13 residues. The germline V and J ends were trimmed by 5 bases and 0 bases, with 5 bases remaining between them. CDR3: CAWSHSGANVLTF. The CDR3 bases are TGTGCCTGGTCCCACTCTGGGGCCAACGTCCTGACTTTC.

This clone was picked up a small number of times. A single base separates this from a much larger clone, so it may be a read error. The J gene is TRBJ2-7, the V gene TRBV2, with TRBD1 identical over 7 bases. The V and J ends lost 4 bases and 5 bases, in that order; junction bases with no gene match: 11. The CDR3 has 15 amino acids. From germline, CDR1 is SNHLY and CDR2 FYNNEI. The CDR3 coding sequence is TGTGCCAGCAGTGTATGGGACAGCCCTACAGACGAGCAGTACTTC. The encoded protein is CASSVWDSPTDEQYF.

Remarks on this clone: The missing conserved phenylalanine or tryptophan at the end of this CDR3 makes a read error likely. It is unclear where the CDR3 begins or ends on the DNA, so no DNA is shown, and the CDR3 is as TCRdb lists it. The chain combines TRBV11-2 with TRBJ2-5. The CDR3 is 14 residues long, ends included. Germline values: CDR1 SGHAT, CDR2 FQNNGV. The CDR3 region is CASSSVWREETQNL.

This clone was seen a handful of times. The rearrangement links TRBV24-1 to TRBJ1-5, with D hard to call. The germline V and J ends were trimmed by 12 bases and 0 bases, with 17 bases remaining between them. The CDR3 spans 15 residues. From germline, CDR1 is KGHDR and CDR2 SFDVKD. The DNA of the CDR3 is TGTGCCCCCCGACGCCGCGTCTATAGCAATCAGCCCCAGCATTTT. Translated: CAPRRRVYSNQPQHF.

J is TRBJ2-5 and V is TRBV24-1, with a weak D call TRBD1 (5 bases). Germline V CDR1 and CDR2: KGHDR, SFDVKD. This CDR3 contains 15 residues. V shed 0 bases and J shed 1 base, with 8 bases lying between them. Here the CDR3 DNA reads TGTGCCACCAGTGATTTGTCACAGGCCCAAGAGACCCAGTACTTC. This sequence encodes CATSDLSQAQETQYF.

This clone showed up just a few times. This rearrangement joins TRBV4-1 to TRBJ2-1; TRBD2 matches at 11 bases. The junction had 7 bases not matched to a gene; V was cut back by 5 bases and J by 4 bases. This CDR3 is 16 amino acids long. CDR1 and CDR2 (germline): MGHRA, YSYEKL. CDR3 DNA: TGCGCCAGCAGCGCGACTAGCGGGACAAAATACAATGAGCAGTTCTTC. Its protein is CASSATSGTKYNEQFF.

This clone was seen more than once but under ten times. The rearrangement uses TRBV2 and TRBJ1-2; TRBD1 might be the D (5 bases). Germline values: CDR1 SNHLY, CDR2 FYNNEI. Trimming shortened V by 0 bases and J by 2 bases, and 7 bases separated the two germline ends. This CDR3 is 14 amino acids long. The CDR3: CASSEAPGNYGYTF. The CDR3, as DNA: TGTGCCAGCAGTGAAGCCCCAGGGAACTATGGCTACACCTTC.

This clone was seen only a few times. The rearrangement links TRBV20-1 to TRBJ2-2; 8 positions agree with TRBD2. The CDR3 runs 17 residues. Germline lookup yields CDR1 DFQATT and CDR2 SNEGSKA (reference sequence). The V segment lost 0 bases and the J segment 3 bases; nucleotides outside the gene matches: 9. The CDR3 DNA is TGCAGTGCTAGAGATGTAGGGCTAGCGGGCTACACCGGGGAGCTGTTTTTT. It encodes CSARDVGLAGYTGELFF.

This clone was seen a few times. The V call is TRBV6-2 or TRBV6-3, the J call TRBJ2-7; D uncertain. Germline V gene lookup returns CDR1 MNHEY and CDR2 SVGEGT. This CDR3 contains 13 residues. Trimming removed 5 bases from V and 0 bases from J, with 8 bases in between. CDR3 coding DNA: TGTGCCAGCAGTCCCCTAACCTCCTACGAGCAGTACTTC. It encodes CASSPLTSYEQYF.

This chain links TRBV11-2 with TRBJ2-1; D not certain. The V gene lost 4 bases and the J gene lost 4 bases, with 8 bases spanning the gap. Germline values: CDR1 SGHAT, CDR2 FQNNGV. CDR3 length equals 13 residues. For the CDR3, the DNA is TGTGCCAGCAGCTCAGAGTTATACAATGAGCAGTTCTTC. Translating gives CASSSELYNEQFF.

This chain uses TRBV5-1 with TRBJ2-7; tentatively, D is TRBD2 (6 bases). Trimming took 6 bases from V and 3 from J, leaving 16 bases between them. The V gene's germline CDR1 is SGHRS and CDR2 YFSETQ. CDR3 length: 14 amino acids. The CDR3 spells CASTAGTADYEQYF. As DNA, the CDR3 is TGCGCCAGCACTGCGGGGACGGCTGACTACGAGCAGTACTTC.

Only a few counts were recorded for this clone. The genes are TRBV7-3 and TRBJ1-1; 8 positions match TRBD1. The CDR3 totals 13 residues. V shed 2 bases, J shed 4 bases, and the junction held 0 bases outside the gene matches. Germline values: CDR1 SGHTA, CDR2 FQGTGA. The CDR3 sequence is CASSLGQGTEAFF. CDR3 DNA sequence: TGTGCCAGCAGCTTAGGACAGGGCACTGAAGCTTTCTTT.

The rearrangement uses TRBV7-8 and TRBJ1-6, with 7 positions matching TRBD1. Per the germline V gene, CDR1 is SGHVS and CDR2 is FQNEAQ. The CDR3 contains 15 residues. V dropped 6 bases and J dropped 9; count of bases not matched to a gene: 11. DNA for the CDR3: TGTGCCAGCAGACCAAACAGGGGCGGGAGTTCACCCCTCCACTTT. Protein sequence: CASRPNRGGSSPLHF. The full variable domain, in which reference TRBV7-8 and TRBJ1-6 provide the parts outside the CDR3, is GAGVSQSPRYKVAKRGQDVALRCDPISGHVSLFWYQQALGQGPEFLTYFQNEAQLDKSGLPSDRFFAERPEGSVSTLKIQRTQQEDSAVYLCASRPNRGGSSPLHFGNGTRLTVT.

Only a few counts were recorded for this clone. CDR3 protein: CASSLTRGAGTGELFF. CDR3 coding DNA: TGTGCCAGCAGTTTAACGCGGGGGGCGGGCACCGGGGAGCTGTTTTTT. This chain connects TRBV28 to TRBJ2-2; 8 bases agree with TRBD2. The germline CDR1 and CDR2 sequences are MDHEN and SYDVKM. The CDR3 is made up of 16 amino acids. J lost 4 bases, V lost 2 bases, and 6 bases had no gene match. The variable domain in full, completed from reference TRBV28 and TRBJ2-2, reads DVKVTQSSRYLVKRTGEKVFLECVQDMDHENMFWYRQDPGLGLRLIYFSYDVKMKEKGDIPEGYSVSREKKERFSLILESASTNQTSMYLCASSLTRGAGTGELFFGEGSRLTVL.

The rearrangement links TRBV6-1 to TRBJ2-1, with 11 bases aligning to TRBD2. V was clipped by 8 bases and J by 4 bases; unmatched bases: 16. CDR1 is MNHNS and CDR2 is SASEGT in the germline V gene. The CDR3 runs to 18 residues. CDR3 sequence: CASGLRWPGTSGYNEQFF. As DNA, the CDR3 is TGTGCCAGCGGCTTGCGTTGGCCCGGGACTAGCGGTTACAATGAGCAGTTCTTC.

This rearrangement joins TRBV9 to TRBJ2-3; D perhaps matches TRBD2 (5 bases). This CDR3 is 13 amino acids long. CDR1 is SGDLS, CDR2 YYNGEE, per germline. The germline V and J ends were trimmed by 0 bases and 5 bases, with 7 bases remaining between them. The CDR3 nucleotides read TGTGCCAGCAGCGTAGGACGGGGAGATACGCAGTATTTT. This sequence encodes CASSVGRGDTQYF.

Details on this clone: A junction boundary mismatches the germline segment, possibly from a read error. V is TRBV6-2 or TRBV6-3 and J is TRBJ1-2, with D possibly TRBD1 on 6 matching bases. CDR1 and CDR2 from the germline V gene are MNHEY and SVGEGT. CDR3 size: 15 residues. The DNA of the CDR3 is TGTGCCAGCGGGGGCCCAGGGGAAGATAACTATAGCTACACCTTC. Protein: CASGGPGEDNYSYTF.

The chain combines TRBV7-3 with TRBJ2-1, with D unresolved. The V end lost 3 bases, the J end lost 9 bases, and 12 bases lay between the germline ends. Germline CDR1 SGHTA, CDR2 FQGTGA. This CDR3 comprises 13 residues. The CDR3 is CASSFRPASEQFF. The CDR3 coding sequence is TGTGCCAGCAGCTTCCGCCCTGCGAGTGAGCAGTTCTTC.

This chain uses TRBV11-1 with TRBJ2-1; either TRBD1 or TRBD2 may fit D (5 bases each). Trimming pared 2 bases from V and 2 bases from J, leaving 16 bases between. This CDR3 has 17 residues. CDR1 is SGHAT and CDR2 is FQDESV in the germline V gene (reference sequence). The CDR3 loop reads CASSLTGTPWAYNEQFF. The CDR3, as DNA: TGTGCCAGCAGCTTAACCGGGACCCCTTGGGCCTACAATGAGCAGTTCTTC.